The 2 T cell receptor delta chains presented below share a single source sample, sequenced in a study of gamma-delta chains in newborns, infants, children. TCRdb processed the reads again with the CATT caller. This sample has some 3,100 delta-chain clones; roughly 3.9% occur once, and the top ten carry 15% to 20%. The sequenced material came from blood. Receptor source: a child who was a newborn, infant or young child, either healthy, febrile or measles-vaccinated (not recorded which).

By sample share, this clone is large (0.1 to 1%). Other DNA sequences in this specimen translate into the identical CDR3. The V and J genes are TRDV2 and TRDJ1; the match to TRDD3 covers 10 bases. CDR1 is GEAIGNYY and CDR2 is EKD in the germline V gene. The V segment lost 0 bases and the J segment 2 bases; nucleotides outside the gene matches: 5. This CDR3 spans 16 amino acids. The CDR3 DNA follows: TGTGCCTGTGACACCCTTCTACTGGGGGATACCGATAAACTCATCTTT. Translated: CACDTLLLGDTDKLIF.

The table lists this clone with a few counts. The likely explanation is a read error, given a far larger clone one base away. Distinct nucleotide sequences in the sample also encode this CDR3. The chain combines TRDV2 with TRDJ3; TRDD3 matches at 13 bases. CDR3 size: 19 residues. CDR1 is GEAIGNYY, CDR2 EKD, per germline. CDR3 loop: CACDPTTGGYAWDTRQMFF. For the CDR3, the DNA is TGTGCCTGTGACCCAACTACTGGGGGATACGCCTGGGACACCCGCCAGATGTTTTTC.